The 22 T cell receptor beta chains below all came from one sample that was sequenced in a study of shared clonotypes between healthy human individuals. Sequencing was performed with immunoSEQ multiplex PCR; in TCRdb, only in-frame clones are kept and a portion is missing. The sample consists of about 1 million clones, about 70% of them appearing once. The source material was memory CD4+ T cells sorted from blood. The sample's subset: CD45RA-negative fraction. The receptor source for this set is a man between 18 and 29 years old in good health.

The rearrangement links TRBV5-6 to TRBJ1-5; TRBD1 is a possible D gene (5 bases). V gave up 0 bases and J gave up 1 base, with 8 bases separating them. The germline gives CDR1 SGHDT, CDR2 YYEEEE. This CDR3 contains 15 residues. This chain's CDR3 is CASSLAGASNQPQHF. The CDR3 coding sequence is TGTGCCAGCAGCTTGGCCGGGGCGAGCAATCAGCCCCAGCATTTT.

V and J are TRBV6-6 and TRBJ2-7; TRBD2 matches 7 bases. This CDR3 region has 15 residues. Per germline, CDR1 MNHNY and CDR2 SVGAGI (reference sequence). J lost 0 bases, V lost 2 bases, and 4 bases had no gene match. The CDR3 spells CASSYSSGYSYEQYF. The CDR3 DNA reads TGTGCCAGCAGTTACAGTAGCGGGTACTCCTACGAGCAGTACTTC.

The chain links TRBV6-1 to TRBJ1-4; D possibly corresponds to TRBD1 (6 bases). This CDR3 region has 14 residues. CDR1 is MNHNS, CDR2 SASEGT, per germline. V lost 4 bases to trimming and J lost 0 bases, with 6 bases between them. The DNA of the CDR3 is TGTGCCAGCAGTGGACAGGCAACTAATGAAAAACTGTTTTTT. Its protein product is CASSGQATNEKLFF.

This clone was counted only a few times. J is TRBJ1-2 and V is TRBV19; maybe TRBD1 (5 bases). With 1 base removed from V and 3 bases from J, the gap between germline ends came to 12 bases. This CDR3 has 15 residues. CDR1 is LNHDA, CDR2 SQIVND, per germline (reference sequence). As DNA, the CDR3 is TGTGCCAGTAGTATAGGTCCGGGGGACGACTATGGCTACACCTTC. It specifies CASSIGPGDDYGYTF.

CDR3 sequence: CASSLGRAEAFF. CDR3 DNA: TGTGCCAGCAGCTTGGGCAGGGCTGAAGCTTTCTTT. The V call is TRBV5-6, the J call TRBJ1-1; D may be TRBD1 (5 bases). Germline V gives CDR1 SGHDT, CDR2 YYEEEE. This CDR3 comprises 12 residues. The germline V and J ends were trimmed by 0 bases and 6 bases, with 6 bases remaining between them.

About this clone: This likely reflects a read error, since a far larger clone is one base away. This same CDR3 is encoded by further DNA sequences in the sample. CDR3 nucleotides: TGTGCCAGCAGCTTTGAAGGGACTGAAGCTTTCTTT. It yields the protein CASSFEGTEAFF. The genes are TRBV11-2 and TRBJ1-1; the D is unclear. V was pared by 3 bases and J by 5 bases, with 7 bases between. The CDR3 runs 12 residues. Germline loops: CDR1 SGHAT, CDR2 FQNNGV. The full variable domain, rest sourced from reference TRBV11-2 and TRBJ1-1, is EAGVAQSPRYKIIEKRQSVAFWCNPISGHATLYWYQQILGQGPKLLIQFQNNGVVDDSQLPKDRFSAERLKGVDSTLKIQPAKLEDSAVYLCASSFEGTEAFFGQGTRLTVV.

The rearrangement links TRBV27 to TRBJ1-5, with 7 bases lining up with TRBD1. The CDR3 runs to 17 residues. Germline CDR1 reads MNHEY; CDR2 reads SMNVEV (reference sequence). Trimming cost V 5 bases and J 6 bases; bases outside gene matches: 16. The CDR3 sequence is CASSRTWTGPRGQPQHF. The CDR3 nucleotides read TGTGCCAGCAGTCGAACCTGGACAGGTCCCCGGGGTCAGCCCCAGCATTTT.

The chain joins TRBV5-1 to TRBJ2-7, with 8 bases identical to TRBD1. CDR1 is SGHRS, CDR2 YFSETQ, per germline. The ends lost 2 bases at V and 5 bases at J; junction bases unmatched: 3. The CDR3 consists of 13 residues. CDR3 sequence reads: CASSFLQGDEQYF. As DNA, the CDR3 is TGCGCCAGCAGCTTCTTACAGGGGGACGAGCAGTACTTC.

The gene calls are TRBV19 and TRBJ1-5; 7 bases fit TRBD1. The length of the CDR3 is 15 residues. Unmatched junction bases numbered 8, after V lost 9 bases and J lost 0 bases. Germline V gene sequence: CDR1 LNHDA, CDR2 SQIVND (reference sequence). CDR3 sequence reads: CASRQGDYSNQPQHF. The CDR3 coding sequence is TGTGCCAGCCGGCAGGGGGACTATAGCAATCAGCCCCAGCATTTT.

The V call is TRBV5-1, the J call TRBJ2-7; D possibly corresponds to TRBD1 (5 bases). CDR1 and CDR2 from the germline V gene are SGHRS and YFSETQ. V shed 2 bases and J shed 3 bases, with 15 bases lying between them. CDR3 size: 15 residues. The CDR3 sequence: CASSFISDRGYEQYF. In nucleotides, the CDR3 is TGCGCCAGCAGCTTTATCTCCGATAGGGGCTACGAGCAGTACTTC.

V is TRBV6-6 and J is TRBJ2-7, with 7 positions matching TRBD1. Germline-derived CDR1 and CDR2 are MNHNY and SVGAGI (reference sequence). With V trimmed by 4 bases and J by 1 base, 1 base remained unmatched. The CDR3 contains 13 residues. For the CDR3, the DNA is TGTGCCAGCAGTTGGGACAGATCCTACGAGCAGTACTTC. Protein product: CASSWDRSYEQYF.

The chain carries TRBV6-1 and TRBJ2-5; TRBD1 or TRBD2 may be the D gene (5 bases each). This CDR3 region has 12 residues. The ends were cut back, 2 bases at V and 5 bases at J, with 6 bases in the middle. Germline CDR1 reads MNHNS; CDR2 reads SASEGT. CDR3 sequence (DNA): TGTGCCAGCAGTGAATGGGGGGAGACCCAGTACTTC. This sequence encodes CASSEWGETQYF.

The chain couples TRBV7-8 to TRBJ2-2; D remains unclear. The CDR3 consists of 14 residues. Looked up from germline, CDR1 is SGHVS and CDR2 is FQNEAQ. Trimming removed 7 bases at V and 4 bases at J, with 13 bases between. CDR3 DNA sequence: TGTGCCAGCATCCGCCGGTCAGGCACCGGGGAGCTGTTTTTT. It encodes CASIRRSGTGELFF.

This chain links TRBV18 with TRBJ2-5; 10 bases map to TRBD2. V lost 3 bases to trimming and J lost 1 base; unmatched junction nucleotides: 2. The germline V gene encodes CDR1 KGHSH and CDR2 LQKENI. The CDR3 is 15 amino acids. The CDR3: CASSPRTSGQETQYF. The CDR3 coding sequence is TGTGCCAGCTCACCGCGGACTAGCGGCCAAGAGACCCAGTACTTC.

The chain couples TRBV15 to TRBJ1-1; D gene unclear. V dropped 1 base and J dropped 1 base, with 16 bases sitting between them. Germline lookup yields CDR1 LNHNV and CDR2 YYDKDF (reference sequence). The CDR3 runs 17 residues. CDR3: CATSRVSPVASNTEAFF. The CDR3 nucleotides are TGTGCCACCAGCAGAGTAAGCCCAGTTGCCTCGAACACTGAAGCTTTCTTT.

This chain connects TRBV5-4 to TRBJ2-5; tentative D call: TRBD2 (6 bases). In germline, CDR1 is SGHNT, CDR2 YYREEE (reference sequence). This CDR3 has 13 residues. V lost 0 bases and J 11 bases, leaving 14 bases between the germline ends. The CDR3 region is CASSLAGGREQYF. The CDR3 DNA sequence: TGTGCCAGCAGCTTGGCCGGGGGACGTGAGCAGTACTTC.

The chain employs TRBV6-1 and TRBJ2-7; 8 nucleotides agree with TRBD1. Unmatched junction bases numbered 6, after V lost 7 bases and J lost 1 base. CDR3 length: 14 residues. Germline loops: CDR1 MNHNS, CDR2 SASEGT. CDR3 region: CASIDRGLSYEQYF. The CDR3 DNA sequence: TGTGCCAGCATCGACAGGGGCCTTTCCTACGAGCAGTACTTC.

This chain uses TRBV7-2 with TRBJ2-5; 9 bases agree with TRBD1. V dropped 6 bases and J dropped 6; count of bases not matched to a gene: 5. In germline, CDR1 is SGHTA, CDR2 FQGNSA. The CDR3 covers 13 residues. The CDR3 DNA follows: TGTGCCAGCAGGGAGGGACAGGGCAAGACCCAGTACTTC. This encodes CASREGQGKTQYF.

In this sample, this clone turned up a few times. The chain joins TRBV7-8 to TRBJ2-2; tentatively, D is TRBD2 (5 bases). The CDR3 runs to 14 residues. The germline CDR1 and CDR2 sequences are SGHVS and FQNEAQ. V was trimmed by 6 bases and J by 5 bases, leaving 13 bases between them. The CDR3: CASSSNRETGELFF. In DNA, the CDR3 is TGTGCCAGCAGTTCCAATAGGGAGACCGGGGAGCTGTTTTTT. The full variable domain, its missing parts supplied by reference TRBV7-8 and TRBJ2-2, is GAGVSQSPRYKVAKRGQDVALRCDPISGHVSLFWYQQALGQGPEFLTYFQNEAQLDKSGLPSDRFFAERPEGSVSTLKIQRTQQEDSAVYLCASSSNRETGELFFGEGSRLTVL.

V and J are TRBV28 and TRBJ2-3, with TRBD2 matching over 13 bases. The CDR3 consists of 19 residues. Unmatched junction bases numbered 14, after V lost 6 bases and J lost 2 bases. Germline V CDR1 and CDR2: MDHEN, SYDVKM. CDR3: CASRKPLGTSGTYTDTQYF. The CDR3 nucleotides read TGTGCCAGCAGGAAACCCCTTGGGACTAGCGGGACCTACACAGATACGCAGTATTTT.

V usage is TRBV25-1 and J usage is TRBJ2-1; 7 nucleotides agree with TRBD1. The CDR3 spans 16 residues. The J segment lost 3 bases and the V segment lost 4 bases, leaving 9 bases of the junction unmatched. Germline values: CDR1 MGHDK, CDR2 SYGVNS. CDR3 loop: CASSVPTGQNYNEQFF. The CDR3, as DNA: TGTGCCAGCAGTGTCCCCACGGGACAGAACTACAATGAGCAGTTCTTC.

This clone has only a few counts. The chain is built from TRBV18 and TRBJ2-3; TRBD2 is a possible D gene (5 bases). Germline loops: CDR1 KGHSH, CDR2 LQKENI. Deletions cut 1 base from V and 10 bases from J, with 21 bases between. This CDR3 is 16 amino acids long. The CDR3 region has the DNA TGTGCCAGCTCACCACAAAGCGGCTGGAGCGGAGAGGCGCAGTATTTT. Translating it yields CASSPQSGWSGEAQYF.